A single TCR beta chain is shown here with its context. Which antigen it targets is not known. No much larger clone is present one base from it, and per-base qualities are unavailable. The sample originates from a study of shared clonotypes between healthy human individuals (dated by TCRdb to 2018 to 2021). About the full investigation: The cohort included three men and two women between 18 and 49 years of age. For each donor, three plates each were used for CD4 naive and CD4 memory, two plates were used for CD8 naive, and one plate was used for CD8 memory. The study deeply sequenced blood TCR repertoires of several healthy adults to estimate repertoire size and the extent of clonotype sharing between individuals. To increase sequencing depth and limit assay-specific biases, different laboratories used diverse techniques to prepare libraries and sequence TCR repertoires. Leukapheresis yielded between about 0.85 and 9.5 billion PBMCs per donor.

What the study reported, not specific to this receptor: Pairwise subsampling indicated that sequencing depth was expected to affect the degree of clonotype sharing among donors. Even with the large sequencing depth, rarefaction of the sorted-subset datasets indicated that sequencing was incomplete. Across a handful of donors, roughly 5.1% of naive CD4, over 3% of naive CD8, 2.3% of memory CD4, and 0.3% to 0.45% of memory CD8 clonotypes were shared. Estimated clonotype richness was generally larger for naive than for memory subsets. Clonotypes shared by all four sorted-subset donors showed higher generation probabilities than non-shared clonotypes. Sampling was restricted to blood, and TCR repertoires in tissues likely differ from the TCR repertoires found in blood. Because the study included a small number of donors, the genetic and exposure-history diversity represented was limited.

CD8 naive samples consisted of CD45RO-negative cells that were positively selected for CCR7, yielding a CD45RA+CCR7+ population without TemRA cells. Healthy HIV-negative adults with no recently reported acute infections or vaccinations were included as donors. Only Caucasian adults living in Nashville, Tennessee, USA were represented among the donors. Blood was collected by leukapheresis, and PBMCs were isolated by Ficoll-Histopaque density gradient centrifugation and then cryopreserved in liquid nitrogen vapor phase. Analytical flow cytometry was used to check the purity and quantity of each magnetically sorted T cell population. Genomic DNA was isolated from every sorted fraction and measured by UV absorbance on a Nanodrop 2000c. Using the deep immunoSEQ assay, TCR CDR3 regions were amplified from genomic DNA by multiplex PCR. Extracted genomic DNA from each cell subset was spread evenly across all wells of several immunoSEQ 96-well plates, with each plate serving as a replicate. Each replicate PCR for sorted subsets received about 210 ng genomic DNA, equal to about 30,000 T cell genomes. Purified libraries were quantified with a Qubit 3.0 fluorometer, sized on a Bioanalyzer 2100, and re-quantified with the KAPA Library Quantification kit. Every immunoSEQ 96-well plate was sequenced on a dedicated single-read 150-cycle Illumina NextSeq 550 flow cell. Per the original workflow: Because only junctional sequences without quality scores were contained in the immunoSEQ output, filtering matching that applied to full-length reads could not be performed. Sequences were annotated with PyIR, a Python wrapper for IgBLAST v1.9, using IMGT germline references to assign V/J genes and CDR3. Reads with weak V/J assignments (E-value above 1e-6), missing CDR3, stop codons, out-of-frame junctions, or ambiguous translated residues were removed. V3J clonotypes were defined as sequences sharing an identical inferred V gene, J gene, and CDR3 amino acid sequence. To compute the percentage overlap between repertoires, the number of shared unique clonotypes was divided by the size of the smaller repertoire. Three approaches were used to assess repertoire richness: RTK rarefaction, the Chao1 estimator, and Recon v2.1 estimates of unobserved clonotypes. OLGA was used to compute generation probabilities for all TCRbeta clonotypes that the gDNA method yielded from a few donors. This is the immuneACCESS table as TCRdb keeps it, with only in-frame sequences that have V and J called. A part of the clones is gone; compared with another copy, unresolved V genes explain less than half, and the rest is unexplained. V and J calls and clone size are those listed in that table; D and trimming were worked out from the DNA. A total of roughly 600,000 clones appear in this sample, 95% to 98% of them only once. 0.3% of the sample belongs to the ten largest clones.

Via the germline V gene, CDR1 is SGHVS and CDR2 FNYEAQ. V and J lose 6 bases and 1 base, and a span of 15 bases separates them. The CDR3 goes from the cysteine to the phenylalanine over 15 residues. The DNA shown is the 45-base CDR3, in frame from base 1. The chain was built from TRBV7-6 and TRBJ1-1; D gene: possibly TRBD1, on 6 matching bases. The receptor was derived from a man aged 25 to 40 in good health. The sequenced sample was naive CD8+ T cells sorted from blood. The cell subset or site label, as the study defines it: CD45RA+CCR7+. The bases read TGTGCCAGCAGAAAGGACAGCCTATCGAACACTGAAGCTTTCTTT. Translation gives CASRKDSLSNTEAFF.